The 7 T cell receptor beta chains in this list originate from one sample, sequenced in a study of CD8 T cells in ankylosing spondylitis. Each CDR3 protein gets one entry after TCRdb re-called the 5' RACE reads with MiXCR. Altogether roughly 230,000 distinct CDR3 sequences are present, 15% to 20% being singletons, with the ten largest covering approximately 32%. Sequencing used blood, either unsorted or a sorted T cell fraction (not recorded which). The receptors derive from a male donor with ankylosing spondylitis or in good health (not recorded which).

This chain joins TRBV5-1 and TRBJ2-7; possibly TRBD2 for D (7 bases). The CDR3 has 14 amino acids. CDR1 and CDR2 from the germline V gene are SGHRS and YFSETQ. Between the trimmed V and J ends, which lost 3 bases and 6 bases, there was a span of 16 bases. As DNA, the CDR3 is TGCGCCAGCAGCTCGGACGGGGGGCTTAGCGAGCAGTACTTC. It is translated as CASSSDGGLSEQYF.

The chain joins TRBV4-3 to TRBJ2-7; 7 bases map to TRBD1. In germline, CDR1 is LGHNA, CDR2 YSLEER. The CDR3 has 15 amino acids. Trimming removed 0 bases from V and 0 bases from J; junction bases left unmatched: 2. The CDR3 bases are TGCGCCAGCAGCCAAGATTCAGGGGGCTCCTACGAGCAGTACTTC. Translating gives CASSQDSGGSYEQYF.

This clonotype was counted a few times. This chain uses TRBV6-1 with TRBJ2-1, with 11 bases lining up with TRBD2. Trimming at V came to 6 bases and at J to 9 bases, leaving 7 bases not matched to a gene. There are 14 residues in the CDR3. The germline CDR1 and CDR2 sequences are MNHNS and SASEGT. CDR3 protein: CASRALAGDREQFF. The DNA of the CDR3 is TGTGCCAGCAGAGCACTAGCGGGAGATCGTGAGCAGTTCTTC.

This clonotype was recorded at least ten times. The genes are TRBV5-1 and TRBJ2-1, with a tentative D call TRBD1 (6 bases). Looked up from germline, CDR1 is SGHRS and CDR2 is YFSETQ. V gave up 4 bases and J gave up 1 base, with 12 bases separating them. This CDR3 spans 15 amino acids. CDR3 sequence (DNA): TGCGCCAGCAGCACGGACAGTGTTTCCTACAATGAGCAGTTCTTC. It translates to CASSTDSVSYNEQFF.

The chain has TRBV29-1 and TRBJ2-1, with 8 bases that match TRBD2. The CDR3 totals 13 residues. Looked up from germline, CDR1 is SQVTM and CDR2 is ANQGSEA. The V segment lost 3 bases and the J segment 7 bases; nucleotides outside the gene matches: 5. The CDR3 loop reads CSVDSGMWNEQFF. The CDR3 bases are TGCAGCGTTGATAGCGGGATGTGGAATGAGCAGTTCTTC.

The CDR3 coding sequence is TGTGCCAGCAGTGATTTGGGGTACAATGAGCAGTTCTTC. As protein: CASSDLGYNEQFF. V usage is TRBV2 and J usage is TRBJ2-1; D is unclear. V gave up 3 bases and J gave up 4 bases, with 7 bases separating them. CDR1 and CDR2 (germline): SNHLY, FYNNEI. CDR3 length: 13 residues. Combining the CDR3 with reference TRBV2 and TRBJ2-1 gives the whole variable domain EPEVTQTPSHQVTQMGQEVILRCVPISNHLYFYWYRQILGQKVEFLVSFYNNEISEKSEIFDDQFSVERPDGSNFTLKIRSTKLEDSAMYFCASSDLGYNEQFFGPGTRLTVL.

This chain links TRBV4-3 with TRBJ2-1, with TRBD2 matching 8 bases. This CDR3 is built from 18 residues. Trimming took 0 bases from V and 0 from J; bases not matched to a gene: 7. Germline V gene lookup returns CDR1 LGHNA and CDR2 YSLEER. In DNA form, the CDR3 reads TGCGCCAGCAGCCAAGATAAGCGGGGGACGGGCTCCTACAATGAGCAGTTCTTC. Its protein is CASSQDKRGTGSYNEQFF.